The entry below gives a single T cell receptor beta chain sequence along with its context. Using immunoSEQ multiplex PCR, the repertoire was profiled, and TCRdb retains in-frame clones only, with some absent. The sample consists of some 95,000 clones, roughly 72% of them appearing once. This CDR3 contains 14 residues. CDR1 is SGHNT and CDR2 is YYREEE in the germline V gene (reference sequence). V was shortened by 0 bases and J by 4 bases, with 10 bases between the two germline ends. This specimen belongs to a study of blood T cell repertoires in COVID-19. Across the study: The analysed material was cDNA or gDNA that came from T cells, B-cell-depleted T cells, or PBMCs.

V is TRBV5-4 and J is TRBJ1-1; D is ambiguous. Sequencing input: peripheral blood. The clonotype originates from a man aged 65-85 years with acute or convalescent COVID-19. The CDR3 reads CASSLDTGSTEAFF. In DNA, the CDR3 is TGTGCCAGCAGCTTGGACACTGGGAGCACTGAAGCTTTCTTT.